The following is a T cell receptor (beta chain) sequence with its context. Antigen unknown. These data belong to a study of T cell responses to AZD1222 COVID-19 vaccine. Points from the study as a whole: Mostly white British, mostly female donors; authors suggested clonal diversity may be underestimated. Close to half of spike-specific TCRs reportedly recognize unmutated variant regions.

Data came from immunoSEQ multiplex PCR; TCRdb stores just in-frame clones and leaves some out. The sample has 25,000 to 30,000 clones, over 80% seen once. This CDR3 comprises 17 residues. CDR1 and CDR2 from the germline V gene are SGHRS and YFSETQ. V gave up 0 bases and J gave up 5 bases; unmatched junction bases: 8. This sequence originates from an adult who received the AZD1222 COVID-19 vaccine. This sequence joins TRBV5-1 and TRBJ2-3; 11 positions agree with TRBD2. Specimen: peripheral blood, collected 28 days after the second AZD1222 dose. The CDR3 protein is CASSLATSGTSIDTQYF. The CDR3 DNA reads TGCGCCAGCAGCTTGGCGACTAGCGGGACGTCAATAGATACGCAGTATTTT.